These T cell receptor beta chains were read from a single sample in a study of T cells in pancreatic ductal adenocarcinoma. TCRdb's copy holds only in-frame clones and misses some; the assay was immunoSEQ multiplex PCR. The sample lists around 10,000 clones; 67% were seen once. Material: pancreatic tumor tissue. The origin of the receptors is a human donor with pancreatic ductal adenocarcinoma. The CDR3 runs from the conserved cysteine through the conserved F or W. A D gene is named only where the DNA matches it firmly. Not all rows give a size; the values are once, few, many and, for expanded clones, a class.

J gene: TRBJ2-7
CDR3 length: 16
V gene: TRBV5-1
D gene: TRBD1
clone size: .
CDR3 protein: CASSLGTGLTSYEQYF
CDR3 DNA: TGCGCCAGCAGCCTCGGGACAGGGCTAACCTCCTACGAGCAGTACTTC

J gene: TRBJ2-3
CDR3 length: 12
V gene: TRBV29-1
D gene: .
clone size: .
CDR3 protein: CSVVGDTDTQYF
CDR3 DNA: TGCAGCGTTGTGGGCGACACAGATACGCAGTATTTT

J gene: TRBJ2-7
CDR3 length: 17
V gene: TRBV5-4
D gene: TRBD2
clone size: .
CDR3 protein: CASSQGTSGGTWYEQYF
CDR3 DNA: TGTGCCAGCAGCCAAGGGACTAGCGGGGGGACCTGGTACGAGCAGTACTTC

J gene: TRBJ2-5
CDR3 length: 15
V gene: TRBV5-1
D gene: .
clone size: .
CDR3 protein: CASSLEGRVGETQYF
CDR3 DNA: TGCGCCAGCAGCTTGGAGGGCAGGGTCGGAGAGACCCAGTACTTC

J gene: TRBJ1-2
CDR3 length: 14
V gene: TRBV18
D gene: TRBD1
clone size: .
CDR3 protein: CASSPHEGAAGYTF
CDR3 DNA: TGTGCCAGCTCACCACATGAGGGGGCGGCTGGCTACACCTTC

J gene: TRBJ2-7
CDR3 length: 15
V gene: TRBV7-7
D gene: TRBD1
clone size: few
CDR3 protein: CASSLGQGITYEQYF
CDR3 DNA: TGTGCTAGCAGCCTCGGACAGGGGATTACCTACGAGCAGTACTTC

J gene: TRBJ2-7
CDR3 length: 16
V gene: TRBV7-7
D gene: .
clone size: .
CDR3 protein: CASSPGPTGTNYEQYF
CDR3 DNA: TGTGCTAGCAGCCCGGGACCGACAGGAACTAACTACGAGCAGTACTTC

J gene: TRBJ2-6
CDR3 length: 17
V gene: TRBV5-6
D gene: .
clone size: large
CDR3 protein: CASSLHQGYSGANVLTF
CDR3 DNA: TGTGCCAGCAGCTTACATCAGGGTTACTCTGGGGCCAACGTCCTGACTTTC

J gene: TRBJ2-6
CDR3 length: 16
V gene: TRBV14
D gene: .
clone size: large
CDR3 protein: CASSQDQRAGANVLTF
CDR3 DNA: TGTGCCAGCAGCCAAGATCAAAGGGCTGGGGCCAACGTCCTGACTTTC

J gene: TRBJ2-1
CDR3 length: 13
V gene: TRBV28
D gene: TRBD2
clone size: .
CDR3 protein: CASRWGLYNEQFF
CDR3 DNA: TGTGCCAGCAGATGGGGACTATACAATGAGCAGTTCTTC

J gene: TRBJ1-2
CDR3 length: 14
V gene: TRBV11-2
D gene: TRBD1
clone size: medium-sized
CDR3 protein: CASSLWDRDDGYTF
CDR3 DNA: TGTGCCAGCAGCTTGTGGGACAGGGACGATGGCTACACCTTC

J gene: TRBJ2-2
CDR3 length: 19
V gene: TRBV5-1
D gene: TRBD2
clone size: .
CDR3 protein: CASSLGSSGSRSYTGELFF
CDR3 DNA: TGCGCCAGCAGCTTGGGGTCTAGCGGGAGCCGTAGTTACACCGGGGAGCTGTTTTTT

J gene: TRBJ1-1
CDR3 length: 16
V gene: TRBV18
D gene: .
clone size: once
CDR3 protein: CASSPLTGAMNTEAFF
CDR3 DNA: TGTGCCAGCTCACCACTGACCGGGGCCATGAACACTGAAGCTTTCTTT

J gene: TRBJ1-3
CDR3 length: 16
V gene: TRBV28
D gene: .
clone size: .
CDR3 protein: CASSLSGPYSGNTIYF
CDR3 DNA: TGTGCCAGCAGTTTAAGCGGGCCCTACTCTGGAAACACCATATATTTT

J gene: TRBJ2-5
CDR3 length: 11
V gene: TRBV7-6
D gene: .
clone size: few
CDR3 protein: CASSVGVGQYF
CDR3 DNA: TGTGCCAGCAGCGTTGGTGTTGGTCAGTACTTC

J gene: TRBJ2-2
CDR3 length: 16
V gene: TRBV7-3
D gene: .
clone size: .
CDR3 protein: CASSLNRAGITGELFF
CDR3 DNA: TGTGCCAGCAGCTTAAATCGGGCAGGGATAACCGGGGAGCTGTTTTTT

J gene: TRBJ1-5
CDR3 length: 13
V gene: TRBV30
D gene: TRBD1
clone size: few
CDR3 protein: CAWKDRGRQPQHF
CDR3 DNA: TGTGCCTGGAAGGACAGGGGAAGGCAGCCCCAGCATTTT

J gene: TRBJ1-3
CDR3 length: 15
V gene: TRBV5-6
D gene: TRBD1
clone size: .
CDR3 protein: CASSSAQGAGNTIYF
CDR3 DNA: TGTGCCAGCAGCTCCGCACAGGGGGCTGGAAACACCATATATTTT

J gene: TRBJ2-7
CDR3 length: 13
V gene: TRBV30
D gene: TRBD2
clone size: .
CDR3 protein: CAWSTSGRVEQYF
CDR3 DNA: TGTGCCTGGAGTACGAGCGGGAGAGTCGAGCAGTACTTC

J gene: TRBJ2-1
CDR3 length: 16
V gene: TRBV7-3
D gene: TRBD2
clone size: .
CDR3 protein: CASSPSSGGRYNEQFF
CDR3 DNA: TGTGCCAGCAGCCCCTCTAGCGGGGGCCGTTACAATGAGCAGTTCTTC

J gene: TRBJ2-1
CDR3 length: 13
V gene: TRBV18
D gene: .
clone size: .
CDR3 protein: CASSPRSQGVQFF
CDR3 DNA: TGTGCCAGCTCACCACGGTCCCAGGGAGTGCAGTTCTTC

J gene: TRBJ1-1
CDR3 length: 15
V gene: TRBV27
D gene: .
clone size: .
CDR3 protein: CASSSPGTPHLGAFF
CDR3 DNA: TGTGCCAGCAGTTCACCCGGGACACCACATTTAGGGGCTTTCTTT

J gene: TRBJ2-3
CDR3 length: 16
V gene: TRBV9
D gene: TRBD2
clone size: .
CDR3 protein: CASSVVEGGFADTQYF
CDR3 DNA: TGTGCCAGCAGCGTAGTCGAGGGAGGGTTCGCAGATACGCAGTATTTT